The entry that follows covers one TCR beta chain sequence. Germline-derived CDR1 and CDR2 are SGHDT and YYEEEE. This CDR3 has 17 residues. Trimming at V came to 4 bases and at J to 2 bases, leaving 10 bases not matched to a gene. This specimen belongs to a study of blood T cell repertoires in COVID-19. About the study: The analysed material was cDNA or gDNA that came from T cells, B-cell-depleted T cells, or PBMCs.

Original data processing: Reference gene primer amplification in the assay estimated nucleated cell counts. TCRdb keeps only in-frame clones here, not all; method: immunoSEQ multiplex PCR. D and trimming were read from the DNA, whereas the V and J calls and clone size are those reported in that table. The data contain 200,000 to 300,000 clones, 88% of them singletons. The sequence derives from a woman in her thirties or forties with acute COVID-19. The sequencing input was PBMCs or T cells enriched from blood (not recorded which). This sequence joins TRBV5-6 and TRBJ1-5, with TRBD1 identical over 9 bases. CDR3 DNA sequence: TGTGCCAGCAGCGATCGGACAGGGGATAGAGGCAATCAGCCCCAGCATTTT. This encodes CASSDRTGDRGNQPQHF.